A single sample gave rise to the 15 T cell receptor beta chains below, sequenced in a study of beta chain features in type 1 diabetes. TCRB transcripts that were expressed got sequenced, as all of the isolated RNA had been reverse transcribed. Assay: immunoSEQ multiplex PCR; the TCRdb copy retains only in-frame clones and omits some. The sample has about 930,000 clones; roughly 16% are singletons. Sequenced: naive CD4+ T cells from blood. These receptors were taken from a woman between 18 and 30 years old in good health.

The V call is TRBV7-2, the J call TRBJ2-1; unclear D gene. The V end lost 1 base, the J end lost 1 base, and 8 bases lay between the germline ends. CDR3 length equals 15 residues. Germline lookup yields CDR1 SGHTA and CDR2 FQGNSA. The CDR3 nucleotides read TGTGCCAGCAGCTTAGGGCCTATTTCCTACAATGAGCAGTTCTTC. Its translation: CASSLGPISYNEQFF.

The chain combines TRBV18 with TRBJ1-1; D not resolved. Trimming shortened V by 2 bases and J by 2 bases, and 12 bases separated the two germline ends. There are 15 residues in the CDR3. CDR1 is KGHSH and CDR2 is LQKENI in the germline V gene. For the CDR3, the DNA is TGTGCCAGCTCACCAAGGGAGAGTTTTAACACTGAAGCTTTCTTT. Its translation is CASSPRESFNTEAFF.

The chain joins TRBV7-2 to TRBJ2-1, with D maybe TRBD2 (5 bases). The CDR3 sequence is 14 residues long. Germline loops: CDR1 SGHTA, CDR2 FQGNSA. V shed 5 bases and J shed 6 bases, with 14 bases lying between them. CDR3 nucleotides: TGTGCCAGCAGCCGAGCTAGCTGGGCCAATGAGCAGTTCTTC. Translation gives CASSRASWANEQFF.

This chain links TRBV11-2 with TRBJ2-7; the match to TRBD1 covers 9 bases. Germline V gene data show CDR1 as SGHAT and CDR2 as FQNNGV. Losses at the gene ends were 5 bases for V and 4 bases for J; bases not matched to a gene: 6. The CDR3 has 14 amino acids. The CDR3 here is CASSIGTGWYEQYF. The CDR3 nucleotides read TGTGCCAGCAGCATCGGGACAGGGTGGTACGAGCAGTACTTC.

This chain links TRBV19 with TRBJ1-5; a weak D match, TRBD1 (6 bases). This CDR3 region has 16 residues. Trimming shortened V by 0 bases and J by 2 bases, and 11 bases separated the two germline ends. Germline-derived CDR1 and CDR2 are LNHDA and SQIVND (reference sequence). The CDR3 is CASSIDTRQGNQPQHF. DNA of the CDR3: TGTGCCAGTAGTATAGATACGCGACAGGGCAATCAGCCCCAGCATTTT. The whole variable domain, remainder taken from reference TRBV19 and TRBJ1-5, is DGGITQSPKYLFRKEGQNVTLSCEQNLNHDAMYWYRQDPGQGLRLIYYSQIVNDFQKGDIAEGYSVSREKKESFPLTVTSAQKNPTAFYLCASSIDTRQGNQPQHFGDGTRLSIL.

The chain joins TRBV11-2 to TRBJ1-1, with D possibly matching TRBD1 (5 bases). This CDR3 spans 14 amino acids. V gave up 1 base and J gave up 11 bases, with 17 bases separating them. Germline CDR1 is SGHAT and CDR2 is FQNNGV. The CDR3 is CASSLGDDGYRAFF. The CDR3 DNA follows: TGTGCCAGCAGCTTAGGGGACGACGGGTATCGGGCTTTCTTT.

The chain carries TRBV5-1 and TRBJ2-3, with D perhaps being TRBD1 or TRBD2 (6 bases each). V was cut by 0 bases and J by 11 bases, with 13 bases left in between. This CDR3 contains 13 residues. CDR1 is SGHRS and CDR2 is YFSETQ in the germline V gene. The CDR3 DNA reads as TGCGCCAGCAGCTTGGGGAACAGGGAGGTGCAGTATTTT. Translation: CASSLGNREVQYF.

J is TRBJ1-1 and V is TRBV7-9, with D possibly matching TRBD1 (6 bases). Germline values: CDR1 SEHNR, CDR2 FQNEAQ (reference sequence). V gave up 1 base and J gave up 10 bases, with 13 bases separating them. The CDR3 is 13 residues long. The CDR3 sequence is CASSLGSQGRAFF. The CDR3 bases are TGTGCCAGCAGCTTAGGTTCCCAGGGGAGAGCTTTCTTT.

This clone has just a few counts. The rearrangement links TRBV7-2 to TRBJ2-1; 7 bases match TRBD1. The CDR3 has 12 amino acids. After removal of 5 bases from V and 8 bases from J, the junction contained 3 bases not matched to a gene. CDR1 is SGHTA, CDR2 FQGNSA, per germline. CDR3 coding DNA: TGTGCCAGCAGCCAACAGGGGCATGAGCAGTTCTTC. Its translation is CASSQQGHEQFF.

This clone appeared a few times. CDR3 bases: TGTGCCAGCTCACCATTGAGCGGGAGCTCCTACAATGAGCAGTTCTTC. Its protein is CASSPLSGSSYNEQFF. The genes are TRBV18 and TRBJ2-1; 8 bases line up with TRBD2. The CDR3 totals 16 residues. Germline CDR1 reads KGHSH; CDR2 reads LQKENI. With V trimmed by 2 bases and J by 0 bases, 3 bases remained unmatched.

The chain links TRBV29-1 to TRBJ1-3, with D perhaps matching TRBD1 (5 bases). CDR1 is SQVTM and CDR2 is ANQGSEA in the germline V gene. This CDR3 comprises 12 residues. Written as DNA, the CDR3 is TGCAGTGCCGCAGGGCCTGGAAACACCATATATTTT. Its translation is CSAAGPGNTIYF.

J is TRBJ2-3 and V is TRBV18; 8 bases align to TRBD2. Trimming at V came to 3 bases and at J to 4 bases, leaving 6 bases not matched to a gene. This CDR3 spans 15 amino acids. CDR1 is KGHSH, CDR2 LQKENI, per germline. CDR3 in DNA: TGTGCCAGCTCACCGCCGGGACTAGTACCAGATACGCAGTATTTT. It codes for CASSPPGLVPDTQYF.

The chain employs TRBV7-9 and TRBJ1-5, with D tentatively TRBD1 (6 bases). This CDR3 has 14 residues. In germline, CDR1 is SEHNR, CDR2 FQNEAQ (reference sequence). Between the trimmed V and J ends, which lost 5 bases and 4 bases, there was a span of 12 bases. CDR3 sequence (DNA): TGTGCCAGCAGCCCCGGACAGCGGAATCAGCCCCAGCATTTT. Its protein is CASSPGQRNQPQHF.

This chain links TRBV18 with TRBJ2-7, with 7 nucleotides matching TRBD2. V lost 6 bases and J lost 6; bases outside the gene matches: 11. This CDR3 spans 14 amino acids. Germline V gene lookup returns CDR1 KGHSH and CDR2 LQKENI. The CDR3 protein is CASSLTSRRGEQYF. CDR3 DNA: TGTGCCAGCTCCCTGACTAGCCGACGGGGCGAGCAGTACTTC. The whole variable domain, filled in from reference TRBV18 and TRBJ2-7, reads NAGVMQNPRHLVRRRGQEARLRCSPMKGHSHVYWYRQLPEEGLKFMVYLQKENIIDESGMPKERFSAEFPKEGPSILRIQQVVRGDSAAYFCASSLTSRRGEQYFGPGTRLTVT.

The rearrangement joins TRBV7-9 to TRBJ2-5; no firm D call. V was pared by 5 bases and J by 6 bases, with 16 bases between. The CDR3 has 14 residues. The germline V gene has CDR1 SEHNR and CDR2 FQNEAQ (reference sequence). The CDR3 DNA follows: TGTGCCAGCAGCCCCTTCGGGCAGGTTCAGACCCAGTACTTC. Residues: CASSPFGQVQTQYF.